The 20 T cell receptor beta chains below come from one sample, sequenced in a study of cytomegalovirus exposure and HLA in healthy donors. 60 Vbeta and 13 Jbeta primers were used in PCR. Profiled with immunoSEQ multiplex PCR; TCRdb holds only in-frame clones, not every one. The data show around 110,000 clones, around three quarters seen once. Sequencing was performed on PBMCs. These receptors were obtained from a man aged 30-40 years in good health and CMV-seropositive.

This clone was seen just once. The chain couples TRBV7-6 to TRBJ2-2, with TRBD1 identical over 11 bases. This CDR3 spans 17 amino acids. Germline V gives CDR1 SGHVS, CDR2 FNYEAQ. Trimming removed 2 bases from V and 3 bases from J; junction bases left unmatched: 5. The chain's CDR3 is CASSLQWGQGDTGELFF. In DNA, the CDR3 is TGTGCCAGCAGCTTACAGTGGGGACAGGGGGACACCGGGGAGCTGTTTTTT.

V usage is TRBV28 and J usage is TRBJ2-7; 8 nucleotides line up with TRBD1. V lost 10 bases, J lost 0 bases, and 8 bases stayed unmatched. The CDR3 has 14 residues. Germline CDR1 MDHEN, CDR2 SYDVKM. CDR3 sequence reads: CATRGQGASYEQYF. The CDR3 DNA reads TGTGCCACCAGAGGACAGGGAGCCTCCTACGAGCAGTACTTC.

The chain links TRBV27 to TRBJ2-7; 7 positions agree with TRBD1. This CDR3 region has 15 residues. Germline V lookup: CDR1 MNHEY, CDR2 SMNVEV (reference sequence). After removal of 8 bases from V and 3 bases from J, the junction contained 13 bases not matched to a gene. In DNA, the CDR3 is TGTGCCAGCCGGATTCGGGACAGTTCGAGCTACGAGCAGTACTTC. As protein: CASRIRDSSSYEQYF.

This sequence joins TRBV29-1 and TRBJ1-4, with 7 bases that match TRBD1. Germline CDR1 is SQVTM and CDR2 is ANQGSEA. The CDR3 is 15 amino acids. V was pared by 4 bases and J by 8 bases, with 13 bases of the junction left unmatched. The CDR3 sequence is CSVVLQGPGGEKLFF. The DNA for the CDR3 is TGCAGCGTTGTCCTACAGGGGCCGGGTGGCGAAAAACTGTTTTTT.

The chain couples TRBV5-6 to TRBJ2-5; no definite D call. The J call could be wrong; TRBJ2-7 is a better fit for the DNA end. CDR3 length: 10 amino acids. Germline V CDR1 and CDR2: SGHDT, YYEEEE. DNA for the CDR3: TGTGCCAGCGGTGCGAACGAGCAGTACTTC. Translating it yields CASGANEQYF.

This rearrangement joins TRBV19 to TRBJ2-2; possibly TRBD1 for D (6 bases). Trimming cost V 5 bases and J 2 bases, with 12 bases left between them. The CDR3 contains 15 residues. CDR1 LNHDA and CDR2 SQIVND come from the germline V gene (reference sequence). The CDR3 bases are TGTGCCAGTAGTCAGGGGCTGGCTAACACCGGGGAGCTGTTTTTT. This encodes CASSQGLANTGELFF.

V gene TRBV7-9 combines with J gene TRBJ2-7, with TRBD1 identical over 7 bases. V trimming: 3 bases; J trimming: 4 bases; junction bases outside the gene matches: 6. In germline, CDR1 is SEHNR, CDR2 FQNEAQ (reference sequence). CDR3 length: 14 residues. This chain's CDR3 is CASSFGRGSYEQYF. The DNA of the CDR3 is TGTGCCAGCAGCTTCGGCAGGGGGAGTTACGAGCAGTACTTC.

CDR3 coding DNA: TGTGCCAGCAGTGGACAGGGATTAGACACCATATATTTT. This translates into CASSGQGLDTIYF. V usage is TRBV6-6 and J usage is TRBJ1-3; 8 bases agree with TRBD1. The J segment lost 8 bases and the V segment lost 5 bases, leaving 5 bases of the junction unmatched. The CDR3 has 13 amino acids. Germline values: CDR1 MNHNY, CDR2 SVGAGI (reference sequence).

The V call is TRBV7-6, the J call TRBJ1-2; the D gene is possibly TRBD1 (5 bases). This CDR3 is 14 amino acids long. Trimming removed 1 base at V and 2 bases at J, with 8 bases between. Germline V CDR1 and CDR2: SGHVS, FNYEAQ. Here the CDR3 reads CASSLGTRNYGYTF. CDR3 nucleotide sequence: TGTGCCAGCAGCTTAGGGACAAGGAACTATGGCTACACCTTC.

The chain links TRBV2 to TRBJ2-5; possible D gene TRBD1, 7 bases. CDR3 length equals 15 residues. V was shortened by 3 bases and J by 5 bases, with 16 bases between the two germline ends. The germline V gene has CDR1 SNHLY and CDR2 FYNNEI. CDR3 in amino acids: CASSERDRAGETQYF. The CDR3 DNA reads as TGTGCCAGCAGTGAGAGAGACAGGGCGGGGGAGACCCAGTACTTC. Supplemented by reference TRBV2 and TRBJ2-5, the full variable domain reads EPEVTQTPSHQVTQMGQEVILRCVPISNHLYFYWYRQILGQKVEFLVSFYNNEISEKSEIFDDQFSVERPDGSNFTLKIRSTKLEDSAMYFCASSERDRAGETQYFGPGTRLLVL.

The chain combines TRBV5-1 with TRBJ1-1, with D possibly being TRBD1 (5 bases). The CDR3 sequence is 17 residues long. Germline V gene lookup returns CDR1 SGHRS and CDR2 YFSETQ. The ends were cut back, 0 bases at V and 0 bases at J, with 15 bases in the middle. CDR3 nucleotides: TGCGCCAGCAGCTTGGAGACAGTAGATACTATGAACACTGAAGCTTTCTTT. This encodes CASSLETVDTMNTEAFF.

The chain combines TRBV6-1 with TRBJ1-3; D is unclear. The CDR3 runs 16 residues. The ends were cut back, 2 bases at V and 4 bases at J, with 15 bases in the middle. Germline assignment: CDR1 MNHNS and CDR2 SASEGT. CDR3 in amino acids: CASSEHTPAAGNTIYF. The CDR3 nucleotides are TGTGCCAGCAGTGAACACACACCCGCGGCGGGAAACACCATATATTTT.

J is TRBJ2-7 and V is TRBV10-3, with D uncertain. The V end was cut by 7 bases, the J end by 2 bases, with 9 bases between. Germline V gene data show CDR1 as ENHRY and CDR2 as SYGVKD. CDR3 length: 12 amino acids. As DNA, the CDR3 is TGTGCCATCATAAGCGACGCCTACGAGCAGTACTTC. This gives the protein CAIISDAYEQYF.

This clone was seen a handful of times. The chain employs TRBV11-3 and TRBJ2-3, with D possibly TRBD2 on 6 matching bases. Germline V gives CDR1 SGHNT, CDR2 YENEEA. The ends were cut back, 5 bases at V and 4 bases at J, with 13 bases in the middle. The CDR3 covers 14 residues. The CDR3 reads CASSGGDPSDTQYF. The CDR3 bases are TGTGCCAGCAGCGGCGGGGACCCCTCAGATACGCAGTATTTT.

J is TRBJ2-3 and V is TRBV15; a weak D match, TRBD2 (6 bases). The CDR3 totals 15 residues. Germline V gene lookup returns CDR1 LNHNV and CDR2 YYDKDF (reference sequence). V was cut by 5 bases and J by 5 bases, with 17 bases left in between. The CDR3 region has the DNA TGTGCCACCAGCCCGGTCGGGGGAGGAGGAGATACGCAGTATTTT. Translation: CATSPVGGGGDTQYF.

J is TRBJ2-3 and V is TRBV6-5, with D hard to call. Trimming took off 8 bases at V and 4 bases at J, with 7 bases between the two ends. The CDR3 loop spans 11 amino acids. Germline V gene lookup returns CDR1 MNHEY and CDR2 SVGAGI. The CDR3 spells CASARADTQYF. CDR3 sequence (DNA): TGTGCCAGCGCCCGGGCAGATACGCAGTATTTT.

The rearrangement uses TRBV5-1 and TRBJ1-1; the D gene is possibly TRBD1 (5 bases). There are 14 residues in the CDR3. Germline-derived CDR1 and CDR2 are SGHRS and YFSETQ. With 2 bases removed from V and 1 base from J, the gap between germline ends came to 9 bases. In DNA form, the CDR3 reads TGCGCCAGCAGCTTTGGGGGAGGGAACACTGAAGCTTTCTTT. The encoded protein is CASSFGGGNTEAFF.

CDR3 DNA sequence: TGTGCCAGCAGTTTAGGGACAGGAACGGCTAATGAAAAACTGTTTTTT. Translating it yields CASSLGTGTANEKLFF. The V gene is TRBV6-6, the J gene TRBJ1-4; 8 nucleotides match TRBD1. Germline V gives CDR1 MNHNY, CDR2 SVGAGI (reference sequence). Losses at the gene ends were 4 bases for V and 3 bases for J; bases not matched to a gene: 7. This CDR3 is 16 amino acids long.

The chain joins TRBV5-1 to TRBJ1-4; 8 bases map to TRBD1. The germline V gene has CDR1 SGHRS and CDR2 YFSETQ. The length of the CDR3 is 14 residues. Germline trimming cut 8 bases from V and 5 bases from J; bases unmatched to any gene: 8. The CDR3 sequence is CASKKDRANEKLFF. DNA for the CDR3: TGCGCCAGTAAGAAGGACAGGGCGAATGAAAAACTGTTTTTT.

CDR3 protein: CASSSGSVKKGDTQYF. The CDR3 DNA sequence: TGTGCCAGCAGTTCTGGGTCCGTAAAAAAGGGGGATACGCAGTATTTT. The chain employs TRBV6-5 and TRBJ2-3; tentative D call: TRBD1 (5 bases). Germline V gene lookup returns CDR1 MNHEY and CDR2 SVGAGI. This CDR3 spans 16 amino acids. Trimming left V 4 bases short and J 6 bases short, with 20 bases between.